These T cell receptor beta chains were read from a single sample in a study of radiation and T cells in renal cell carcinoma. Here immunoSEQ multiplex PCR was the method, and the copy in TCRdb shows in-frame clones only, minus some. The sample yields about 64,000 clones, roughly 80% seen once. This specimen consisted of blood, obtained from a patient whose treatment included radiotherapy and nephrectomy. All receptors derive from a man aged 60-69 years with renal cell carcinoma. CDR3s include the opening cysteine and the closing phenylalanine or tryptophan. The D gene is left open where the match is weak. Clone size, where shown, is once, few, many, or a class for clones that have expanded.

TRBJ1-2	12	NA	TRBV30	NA	TGTGCCTGGACCTTTGGGGAAAATGGCTACACCTTC	CAWTFGENGYTF
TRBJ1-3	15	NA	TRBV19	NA	TGTGCCAGTAGTATAAACCAAATCTCTGGAAACACCATATATTTT	CASSINQISGNTIYF
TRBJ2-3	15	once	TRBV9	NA	TGTGCCAGCAGCGTAGTTATAGGGGACACAGATACGCAGTATTTT	CASSVVIGDTDTQYF
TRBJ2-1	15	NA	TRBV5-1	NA	TGCGCCAGCAGCGCGTCTAGGGGGAAGAATAGTGAGCAGTTCTTC	CASSASRGKNSEQFF
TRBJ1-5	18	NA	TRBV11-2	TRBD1	TGTGCCAGCAGCTTAGGCCGCGGGACAGGGGGGAGAGATCAGCCCCAGCATTTT	CASSLGRGTGGRDQPQHF
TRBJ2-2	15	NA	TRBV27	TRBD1	TGTGCCAGCAGTTTGGGGACAGGTAGAGGCGGGGAGCTGTTTTTT	CASSLGTGRGGELFF
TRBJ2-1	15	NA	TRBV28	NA	TGTGCCAGCACCGCCGGGACACACAATTACAATGAGCAGTTCTTC	CASTAGTHNYNEQFF
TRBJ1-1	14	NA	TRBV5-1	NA	TGCGCCAGCAGCTTTAGTGGCAGGGAGACTGAAGCTTTCTTT	CASSFSGRETEAFF
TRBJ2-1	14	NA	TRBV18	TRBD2	TGTGCCAGCTCGTCGGACGGGACTAGGAATGAGCAGTTCTTC	CASSSDGTRNEQFF
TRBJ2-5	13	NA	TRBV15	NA	TGTGCCACCAGTCCAGACCCCCAAGAGACCCAGTACTTC	CATSPDPQETQYF
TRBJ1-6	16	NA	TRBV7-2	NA	TGTGCCAGCAGCTTAGTGCCCGGGGGCCGGAATTCACCCCTCCACTTT	CASSLVPGGRNSPLHF
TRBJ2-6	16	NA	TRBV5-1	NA	TGCGCCAGCAGCCCCCGGACAGCCGGGGGGGCCAACGTCCTGACTTTC	CASSPRTAGGANVLTF
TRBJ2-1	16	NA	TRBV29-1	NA	TGCAGCGTTGGGAGAAGGGAAAGCCCCCCGGGGAATGAGCAGTTCTTC	CSVGRRESPPGNEQFF
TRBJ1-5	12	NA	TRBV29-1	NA	TGCAGCGTTGAAGTGGGAGATCAGCCCCAGCATTTT	CSVEVGDQPQHF
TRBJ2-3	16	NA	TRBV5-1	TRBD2	TGCGCCAGCAGCTTGGTGGTAGCGGGAGGAACAGATACGCAGTATTTT	CASSLVVAGGTDTQYF
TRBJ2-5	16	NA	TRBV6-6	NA	TGTGCCAGCAGTTACTCGAAGCGGAGCGGGCAGGAGACCCAGTACTTC	CASSYSKRSGQETQYF
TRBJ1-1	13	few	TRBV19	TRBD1	TGTGCCAGTAGGGGGACAGCCAACACTGAAGCTTTCTTT	CASRGTANTEAFF
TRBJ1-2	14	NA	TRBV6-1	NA	TGTGCCAGCAGTGAAGGTCCGGTTAACTATGGCTACACCTTC	CASSEGPVNYGYTF
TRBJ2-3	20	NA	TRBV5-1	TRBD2	TGCGCCAGCAGCTTGGACTACGGACTAGCGGGAGAGGGAGCGGCAGATACGCAGTATTTT	CASSLDYGLAGEGAADTQYF
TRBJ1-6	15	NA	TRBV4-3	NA	TGCGCCAGCAGCCAAGATTCCGGGGGGCAGTCACCCCTCCACTTT	CASSQDSGGQSPLHF
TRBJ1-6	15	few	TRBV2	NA	TGTGCCAGCAGTGAATTGGCTAGAAATAATTCACCCCTCCACTTT	CASSELARNNSPLHF
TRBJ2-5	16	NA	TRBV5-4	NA	TGTGCCAGCAGCTTGGGTAAAGGCGGAGCCCAAGAGACCCAGTACTTC	CASSLGKGGAQETQYF
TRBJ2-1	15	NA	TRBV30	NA	TGTGCCTGGAGTCTGGAGGGAGCAAGGTACAATGAGCAGTTCTTC	CAWSLEGARYNEQFF
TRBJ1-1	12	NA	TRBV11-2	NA	TGTGCCAGCAGCCCCCTCTCTTCTGAAGCTTTCTTT	CASSPLSSEAFF
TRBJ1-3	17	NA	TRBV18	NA	TGTGCCAGCACCAGTCTCCAGGAGATATTATCTGGAAACACCATATATTTT	CASTSLQEILSGNTIYF
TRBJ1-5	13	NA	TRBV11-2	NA	TGTGCCAGCAGCTTAGTAGGGGATCAGCCCCAGCATTTT	CASSLVGDQPQHF
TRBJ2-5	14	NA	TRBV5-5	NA	TGTGCCAGCAGCTTATTGCAGACCCAAGAGACCCAGTACTTC	CASSLLQTQETQYF
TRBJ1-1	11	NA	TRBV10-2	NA	TGCGCCAGCAGAGTGAACACTGAAGCTTTCTTT	CASRVNTEAFF
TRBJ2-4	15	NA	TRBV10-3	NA	TGTGCCATCAGTACCCCCGGGACGCCTACCAACATTCAGTACTTC	CAISTPGTPTNIQYF
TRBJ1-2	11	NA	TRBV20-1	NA	TGCAGTGCTACCGAAAACTATGGCTACACCTTC	CSATENYGYTF
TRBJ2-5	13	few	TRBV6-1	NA	TGTGCCAGCAGTGAACTGGACCGACAGACCCAGTACTTC	CASSELDRQTQYF
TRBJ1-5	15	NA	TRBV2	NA	TGTGCCAGCAGTCCTTCCAGGGGTAGCAATCAGCCCCAGCATTTT	CASSPSRGSNQPQHF
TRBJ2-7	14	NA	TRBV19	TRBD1	TGTGCCAGTACCTCAGACAGGGGAGGTTACGAGCAGTACTTC	CASTSDRGGYEQYF
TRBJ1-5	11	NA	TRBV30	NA	TGTGCCTGCGGGGAGGGGGAGCCCCAGCATTTT	CACGEGEPQHF
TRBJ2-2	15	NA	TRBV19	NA	TGTGCCAGTAGTATAGGGGGGCATAACACCGGGGAGCTGTTTTTT	CASSIGGHNTGELFF